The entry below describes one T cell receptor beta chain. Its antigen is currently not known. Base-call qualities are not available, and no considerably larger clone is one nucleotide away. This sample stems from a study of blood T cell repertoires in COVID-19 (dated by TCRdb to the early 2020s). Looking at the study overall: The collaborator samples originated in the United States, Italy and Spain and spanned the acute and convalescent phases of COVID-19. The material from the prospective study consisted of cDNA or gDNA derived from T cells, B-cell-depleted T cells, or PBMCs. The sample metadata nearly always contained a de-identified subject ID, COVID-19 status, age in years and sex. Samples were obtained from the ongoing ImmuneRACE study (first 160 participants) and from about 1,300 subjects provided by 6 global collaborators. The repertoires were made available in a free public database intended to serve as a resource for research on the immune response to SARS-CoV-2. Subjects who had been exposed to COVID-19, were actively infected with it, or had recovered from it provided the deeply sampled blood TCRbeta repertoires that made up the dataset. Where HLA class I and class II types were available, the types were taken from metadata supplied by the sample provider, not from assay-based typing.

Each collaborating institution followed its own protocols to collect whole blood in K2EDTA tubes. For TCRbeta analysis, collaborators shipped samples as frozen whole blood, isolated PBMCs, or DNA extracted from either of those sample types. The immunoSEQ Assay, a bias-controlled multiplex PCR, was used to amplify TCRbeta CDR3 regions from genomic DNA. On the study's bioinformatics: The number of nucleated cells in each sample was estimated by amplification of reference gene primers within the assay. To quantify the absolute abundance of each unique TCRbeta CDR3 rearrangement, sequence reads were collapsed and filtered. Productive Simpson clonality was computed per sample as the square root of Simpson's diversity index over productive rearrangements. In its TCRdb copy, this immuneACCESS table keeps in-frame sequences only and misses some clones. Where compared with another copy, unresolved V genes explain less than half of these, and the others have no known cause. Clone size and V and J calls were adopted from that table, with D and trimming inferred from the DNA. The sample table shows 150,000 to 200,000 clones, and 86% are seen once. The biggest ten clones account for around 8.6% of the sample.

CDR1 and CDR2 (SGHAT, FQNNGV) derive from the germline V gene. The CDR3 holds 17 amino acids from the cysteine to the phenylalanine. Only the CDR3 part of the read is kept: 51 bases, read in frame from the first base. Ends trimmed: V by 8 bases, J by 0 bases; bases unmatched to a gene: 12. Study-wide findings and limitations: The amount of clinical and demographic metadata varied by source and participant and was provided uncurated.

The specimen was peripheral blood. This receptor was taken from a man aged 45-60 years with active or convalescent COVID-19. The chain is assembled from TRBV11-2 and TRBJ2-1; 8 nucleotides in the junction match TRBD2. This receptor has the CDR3 CASSGLAGQSSYNEQFF. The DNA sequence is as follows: TGTGCCAGCTCCGGGCTAGCGGGTCAAAGCTCCTACAATGAGCAGTTCTTC.